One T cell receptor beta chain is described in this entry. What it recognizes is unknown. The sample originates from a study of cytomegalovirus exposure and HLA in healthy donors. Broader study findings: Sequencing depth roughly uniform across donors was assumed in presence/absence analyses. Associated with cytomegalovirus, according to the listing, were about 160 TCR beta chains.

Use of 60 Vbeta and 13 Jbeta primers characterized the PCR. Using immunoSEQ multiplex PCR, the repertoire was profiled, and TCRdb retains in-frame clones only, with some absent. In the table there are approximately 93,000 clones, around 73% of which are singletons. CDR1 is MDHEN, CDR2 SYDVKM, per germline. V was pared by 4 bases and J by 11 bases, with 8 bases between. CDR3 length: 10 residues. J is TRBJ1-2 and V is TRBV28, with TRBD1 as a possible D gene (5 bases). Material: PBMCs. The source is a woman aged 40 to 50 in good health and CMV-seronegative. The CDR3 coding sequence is TGTGCCAGCAGTTCCCAGGGTTACACCTTC. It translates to CASSSQGYTF.